Many counts were recorded for the clone carrying this T cell receptor beta chain. These data originate in a study of prognosis after radiotherapy for stage I lung cancer. Study as a whole: Squamous cell carcinoma was diagnosed in about seven patients and adenocarcinoma in eleven to twelve. Among the patients, a few developed distant metastases after radiotherapy at a median of 7 months, and approximately 15 showed no significant progression.

Using two-round multiplex PCR, the authors amplified TCR beta CDR3 from genomic DNA. TRBV and TRBJ genes each had their own specific primers in first-round PCR. TCRdb re-derived calls from the multiplex PCR reads in MiXCR, one entry per CDR3 protein. Counted here are 13,000 to 15,000 distinct CDR3 sequences, around 35% occurring once; the ten biggest clones make up approximately 41%. The germline V and J ends were trimmed by 3 bases and 11 bases, with 16 bases remaining between them. Germline values: CDR1 LGHDT, CDR2 YNNKEL (reference sequence). The CDR3 loop spans 13 amino acids. The sequence derives from a donor over 45 with non-small cell lung cancer. The source material was PBMCs, sampled before or after stereotactic body radiation therapy (not recorded which). This chain uses TRBV3-1 with TRBJ1-1, with D unresolved. The CDR3 nucleotides are TGTGCCAGCAGCCATGCCCAGAGGCGCGCGGCTTTCTTT. This codes for CASSHAQRRAAFF.